These 30 T cell receptor beta chains share one sample of origin, sequenced in a study of OX40 agonist ivuxolimab in advanced cancers. Assay: immunoSEQ multiplex PCR; the TCRdb copy retains only in-frame clones and omits some. The sample holds some 77,000 clones, about four fifths seen once. The sample consisted of CD4+ or CD8+ T cells sorted from blood, taken in a trial of the OX40 agonist ivuxolimab. The receptors were sampled from an adult with an advanced solid tumor such as melanoma, head and neck, liver or kidney cancer.

The chain couples TRBV7-2 to TRBJ2-1; D may match TRBD1 or TRBD2 (7 bases each). The length of the CDR3 is 15 residues. CDR1 SGHTA and CDR2 FQGNSA come from the germline V gene. Trimming removed 5 bases from V and 2 bases from J, with 13 bases in between. Here the CDR3 reads CASSPQGGTYNEQFF. The CDR3 nucleotides are TGTGCCAGCAGCCCCCAGGGGGGGACCTACAATGAGCAGTTCTTC.

This clone came up a few times. Written as DNA, the CDR3 is TGTGCCAGCAGTTACTCAGGAGGGGGTCGGGACACCATATATTTT. It specifies CASSYSGGGRDTIYF. The gene calls are TRBV6-5 and TRBJ1-3, with D perhaps TRBD1 (6 bases). CDR1 and CDR2 from the germline V gene are MNHEY and SVGAGI. The CDR3 sequence is 15 residues long. V was cut by 0 bases and J by 8 bases, with 14 bases left in between.

The chain combines TRBV5-1 with TRBJ1-2; 7 nucleotides agree with TRBD1. The V segment lost 4 bases and the J segment 5 bases; nucleotides outside the gene matches: 5. The CDR3 runs to 13 residues. In germline, CDR1 is SGHRS, CDR2 YFSETQ. DNA for the CDR3: TGCGCCAGCAGCGCCGAGGGGGCTTATGGCTACACCTTC. It encodes CASSAEGAYGYTF.

This chain connects TRBV30 to TRBJ2-2; 7 bases map to TRBD1. Trimming took 0 bases from V and 6 from J; bases not matched to a gene: 7. Per germline, CDR1 GTSNPN and CDR2 SVGIG (reference sequence). The CDR3 has 15 residues. The CDR3 reads CAWSVRQGRAGELFF. The DNA of the CDR3 is TGTGCCTGGAGTGTGAGACAGGGACGGGCCGGGGAGCTGTTTTTT.

J is TRBJ2-5 and V is TRBV7-2; 8 nucleotides agree with TRBD2. Germline V gene lookup returns CDR1 SGHTA and CDR2 FQGNSA. The CDR3 runs 13 residues. V shed 7 bases and J 5 bases; nucleotides not matched to a gene: 6. CDR3 residues: CASTLSGGETQYF. The CDR3 bases are TGTGCCAGCACCTTGTCGGGGGGGGAGACCCAGTACTTC. Supplemented by reference TRBV7-2 and TRBJ2-5, the full variable domain reads GAGVSQSPSNKVTEKGKDVELRCDPISGHTALYWYRQSLGQGLEFLIYFQGNSAPDKSGLPSDRFSAERTGGSVSTLTIQRTQQEDSAVYLCASTLSGGETQYFGPGTRLLVL.

This chain joins TRBV28 and TRBJ2-1; 9 bases are a match to TRBD1. With 3 bases clipped from V and 7 bases from J, the junction kept 4 bases outside the gene matches. The length of the CDR3 is 14 residues. From germline, CDR1 is MDHEN and CDR2 SYDVKM. For the CDR3, the DNA is TGTGCCAGCAGTTTGGGGACAGGGTTAAATGAGCAGTTCTTC. Protein product: CASSLGTGLNEQFF. Looking up the rest from reference TRBV28 and TRBJ2-1 gives the full variable domain: DVKVTQSSRYLVKRTGEKVFLECVQDMDHENMFWYRQDPGLGLRLIYFSYDVKMKEKGDIPEGYSVSREKKERFSLILESASTNQTSMYLCASSLGTGLNEQFFGPGTRLTVL.

CDR3 residues: CASSQGQDQKLFF. CDR3 DNA: TGCGCCAGCAGCCAGGGACAGGACCAAAAACTGTTTTTT. The V and J genes are TRBV5-1 and TRBJ1-4; TRBD1 aligns across 8 bases. The CDR3 has 13 amino acids. Germline assignment: CDR1 SGHRS and CDR2 YFSETQ. V lost 4 bases to trimming and J lost 9 bases; unmatched junction nucleotides: 5.

The chain recombines TRBV6-5 with TRBJ1-2; D is perhaps TRBD1 (6 bases). There are 14 residues in the CDR3. Trimming left V 0 bases short and J 8 bases short, with 13 bases between. Looked up from germline, CDR1 is MNHEY and CDR2 is SVGAGI. The CDR3 region has the DNA TGTGCCAGCAGTTACTCGATGGGGGGCTGGGGCTACACCTTC. It is translated as CASSYSMGGWGYTF.

About this clone: The identical CDR3 is also encoded by other nucleotide sequences in the sample. The CDR3 nucleotides are TGTGCCAGCAGCTTACAGGGGAGAGTAGAGACCCAGTACTTC. It translates to CASSLQGRVETQYF. The chain uses TRBV7-2 and TRBJ2-5, with D tentatively TRBD1 (6 bases). Germline values: CDR1 SGHTA, CDR2 FQGNSA. The V and J ends lost 2 bases and 4 bases respectively, with 11 bases between them. The CDR3 loop spans 14 amino acids. Full variable domain (rest looked up from reference TRBV7-2 and TRBJ2-5): GAGVSQSPSNKVTEKGKDVELRCDPISGHTALYWYRQSLGQGLEFLIYFQGNSAPDKSGLPSDRFSAERTGGSVSTLTIQRTQQEDSAVYLCASSLQGRVETQYFGPGTRLLVL.

The rearrangement uses TRBV5-3 and TRBJ2-7, with 10 bases lining up with TRBD2. TRBV5-3 is known as an ORF, though its function is uncertain. Germline trimming cut 10 bases from V and 3 bases from J; bases unmatched to any gene: 13. This CDR3 has 15 residues. CDR3 protein: CAYKGHWTSGYEQYF. In DNA form, the CDR3 reads TGTGCCTACAAGGGCCATTGGACTAGCGGCTACGAGCAGTACTTC.

The rearrangement joins TRBV6-6 to TRBJ1-1; D perhaps matches TRBD1 (6 bases). Germline CDR1 reads MNHNY; CDR2 reads SVGAGI (reference sequence). Trimming stripped 2 bases from V and 4 bases from J, with 14 bases between. The CDR3 is 15 residues long. CDR3 amino acids: CASSYPQGVGTEAFF. CDR3 bases: TGTGCCAGCAGTTACCCACAGGGCGTCGGCACTGAAGCTTTCTTT.

This chain uses TRBV27 with TRBJ2-3; TRBD2 matches at 7 bases. Germline CDR1 and CDR2: MNHEY and SMNVEV (reference sequence). This CDR3 has 14 residues. V shed 2 bases, J shed 5 bases, and the junction held 4 bases outside the gene matches. As DNA, the CDR3 is TGTGCCAGCAGTTTAGTCGCGGGAGTAGATACGCAGTATTTT. Translating gives CASSLVAGVDTQYF.

The V call is TRBV29-1, the J call TRBJ2-3, with D possibly being TRBD1 or TRBD2 (5 bases each). The V gene lost 8 bases and the J gene lost 0 bases, with 9 bases spanning the gap. The CDR3 is 12 residues long. Germline lookup yields CDR1 SQVTM and CDR2 ANQGSEA. Here the CDR3 DNA reads TGCAGCTTCCGGGACAGCACAGATACGCAGTATTTT. Protein product: CSFRDSTDTQYF.

The chain joins TRBV14 to TRBJ2-5; D is perhaps TRBD2 (7 bases). Germline values: CDR1 SGHDN, CDR2 FVKESK. The CDR3 consists of 14 residues. Trimming shortened V by 4 bases and J by 1 base, and 10 bases separated the two germline ends. CDR3 sequence: CASSLRGAQETQYF. The CDR3 nucleotides read TGTGCCAGCAGCCTCCGGGGGGCCCAAGAGACCCAGTACTTC.

A single count supports this clone. The J gene is TRBJ2-3, the V gene TRBV19; possible D gene TRBD2, 5 bases. This CDR3 is 13 amino acids long. V dropped 5 bases and J dropped 5 bases, with 11 bases sitting between them. Germline loops: CDR1 LNHDA, CDR2 SQIVND (reference sequence). For the CDR3, the DNA is TGTGCCAGTAGTTTCGCTGCGGGAGATACGCAGTATTTT. It encodes CASSFAAGDTQYF.

This chain joins TRBV11-3 and TRBJ2-3, with D hard to call. V was pared by 2 bases and J by 1 base, with 7 bases between. The CDR3 extends over 14 amino acids. Germline CDR1 SGHNT, CDR2 YENEEA. The CDR3 spells CASSLSGGTDTQYF. The CDR3 nucleotides read TGTGCCAGCAGCTTAAGTGGGGGCACAGATACGCAGTATTTT.

In DNA form, the CDR3 reads TGTGCCAGTAGCGCGTTAGCGGGAGTTCGTTACGAGCAGTACTTC. Encoded protein: CASSALAGVRYEQYF. The chain employs TRBV19 and TRBJ2-7; TRBD2 agrees at 9 bases. The V segment lost 6 bases and the J segment 4 bases; nucleotides outside the gene matches: 10. Germline V gives CDR1 LNHDA, CDR2 SQIVND (reference sequence). CDR3 size: 15 residues.

The genes are TRBV30 and TRBJ1-3, with 8 bases aligning to TRBD1. Germline CDR1 reads GTSNPN; CDR2 reads SVGIG (reference sequence). J lost 4 bases, V lost 1 base, and 0 bases had no gene match. CDR3 length: 13 amino acids. DNA for the CDR3: TGTGCCTGGAGTGACAGGGGGGGAAACACCATATATTTT. This encodes CAWSDRGGNTIYF.

The chain is built from TRBV11-3 and TRBJ2-7; a possible D gene is TRBD1 (6 bases). CDR1 SGHNT and CDR2 YENEEA come from the germline V gene. The CDR3 is 16 amino acids. The ends were cut back, 5 bases at V and 4 bases at J, with 21 bases in the middle. CDR3 region: CASSNRRDTLQYEQYF. The CDR3 coding sequence is TGTGCCAGCAGCAACCGTCGGGACACCCTACAATACGAGCAGTACTTC.

This clone came up once. The chain combines TRBV5-6 with TRBJ1-2; D is undetermined. Germline assignment: CDR1 SGHDT and CDR2 YYEEEE. With 1 base removed from V and 8 bases from J, the gap between germline ends came to 9 bases. This CDR3 contains 12 residues. This chain's CDR3 is CASSLSSLGYTF. In DNA, the CDR3 is TGTGCCAGCAGCTTGTCCAGCCTCGGCTACACCTTC.

This chain uses TRBV5-4 with TRBJ2-7; 7 positions agree with TRBD1. V shed 1 base, J shed 2 bases, and the junction held 3 bases outside the gene matches. This CDR3 spans 14 amino acids. Per germline, CDR1 SGHNT and CDR2 YYREEE (reference sequence). CDR3 nucleotides: TGTGCCAGCAGCTTGCGGGACAGACCCTACGAGCAGTACTTC. Translated: CASSLRDRPYEQYF. The full variable domain, its missing parts supplied by reference TRBV5-4 and TRBJ2-7, is ETGVTQSPTHLIKTRGQQVTLRCSSQSGHNTVSWYQQALGQGPQFIFQYYREEENGRGNFPPRFSGLQFPNYSSELNVNALELDDSALYLCASSLRDRPYEQYFGPGTRLTVT.

This rearrangement joins TRBV7-2 to TRBJ1-6; D is ambiguous. Germline lookup yields CDR1 SGHTA and CDR2 FQGNSA. This CDR3 is built from 15 residues. Trimming shortened V by 11 bases and J by 9 bases, and 23 bases separated the two germline ends. The CDR3 protein is CAPSTLAGRSSPLHF. The CDR3 DNA reads TGTGCCCCGTCCACCCTAGCGGGAAGGAGTTCACCCCTCCACTTT.

This clone was recorded only once. The genes are TRBV19 and TRBJ1-2; 8 bases align to TRBD1. Trimming cost V 10 bases and J 3 bases; bases outside gene matches: 10. CDR3 size: 14 residues. Germline V CDR1 and CDR2: LNHDA, SQIVND (reference sequence). CDR3 nucleotides: TGTGCCATAAGAGCTTCGACAGGGGACTATGGCTACACCTTC. Translation: CAIRASTGDYGYTF.

The chain joins TRBV18 to TRBJ2-1; no reliable D call. The ends were cut back, 3 bases at V and 8 bases at J, with 23 bases in the middle. CDR1 and CDR2 from the germline V gene are KGHSH and LQKENI. The CDR3 loop spans 17 amino acids. CDR3 coding DNA: TGTGCCAGCTCACCGAGAGACTGGGCTAAGGCGGACGATGAGCAGTTCTTC. Residues: CASSPRDWAKADDEQFF.

This clone was seen once. The chain employs TRBV7-9 and TRBJ2-2, with no clear D. The CDR3 covers 14 residues. V was trimmed by 7 bases and J by 0 bases, leaving 9 bases between them. Germline V gene data show CDR1 as SEHNR and CDR2 as FQNEAQ (reference sequence). The CDR3 nucleotides read TGTGCCAGCAAAGATACTGCGAACACCGGGGAGCTGTTTTTT. It yields the protein CASKDTANTGELFF.

The J gene is TRBJ1-5, the V gene TRBV28, with 12 positions matching TRBD1. The V and J ends lost 7 bases and 7 bases, in that order; junction bases with no gene match: 8. CDR1 is MDHEN and CDR2 is SYDVKM in the germline V gene. This CDR3 spans 15 amino acids. CDR3 region: CASKTGQGAGQPQHF. The CDR3 DNA is TGTGCCAGCAAGACGGGACAGGGGGCAGGGCAGCCCCAGCATTTT.

The CDR3: CASRFGIETQYF. DNA of the CDR3: TGCGCCAGCAGGTTTGGAATCGAGACCCAGTACTTC. This chain joins TRBV5-1 and TRBJ2-5; no firm D call. Germline CDR1 reads SGHRS; CDR2 reads YFSETQ. V gave up 5 bases and J gave up 5 bases, with 10 bases separating them. The CDR3 consists of 12 residues. The full variable domain, with the rest looked up from reference TRBV5-1 and TRBJ2-5, is KAGVTQTPRYLIKTRGQQVTLSCSPISGHRSVSWYQQTPGQGLQFLFEYFSETQRNKGNFPGRFSGRQFSNSRSEMNVSTLELGDSALYLCASRFGIETQYFGPGTRLLVL.

V gene TRBV7-2 combines with J gene TRBJ2-5, with TRBD2 matching 9 bases. The CDR3 extends over 17 amino acids. Germline CDR1 SGHTA, CDR2 FQGNSA. The trim removed 1 base at V and 4 bases at J, leaving 10 bases unmatched. CDR3 nucleotide sequence: TGTGCCAGCAGCTTAGGGGGCCGTAGCGGGGGTAGAGAGACCCAGTACTTC. Encoded protein: CASSLGGRSGGRETQYF.

In DNA, the CDR3 is TGTGCCAGCAGCGAGGCCCTAGCGGAAGACAATGAGCAGTTCTTC. This translates into CASSEALAEDNEQFF. The J gene is TRBJ2-1, the V gene TRBV7-9; 7 bases agree with TRBD2. V shed 5 bases and J 5 bases; nucleotides not matched to a gene: 9. Germline V gene sequence: CDR1 SEHNR, CDR2 FQNEAQ (reference sequence). The CDR3 consists of 15 residues.

The chain has TRBV27 and TRBJ2-7, with D perhaps given as TRBD1 or TRBD2 (6 bases each). Germline CDR1 is MNHEY and CDR2 is SMNVEV (reference sequence). V lost 2 bases to trimming and J lost 2 bases, with 7 bases between them. The CDR3 consists of 13 residues. The CDR3 bases are TGTGCCAGCAGTTTAGGGGGGCCCTACGAGCAGTACTTC. Translation: CASSLGGPYEQYF.